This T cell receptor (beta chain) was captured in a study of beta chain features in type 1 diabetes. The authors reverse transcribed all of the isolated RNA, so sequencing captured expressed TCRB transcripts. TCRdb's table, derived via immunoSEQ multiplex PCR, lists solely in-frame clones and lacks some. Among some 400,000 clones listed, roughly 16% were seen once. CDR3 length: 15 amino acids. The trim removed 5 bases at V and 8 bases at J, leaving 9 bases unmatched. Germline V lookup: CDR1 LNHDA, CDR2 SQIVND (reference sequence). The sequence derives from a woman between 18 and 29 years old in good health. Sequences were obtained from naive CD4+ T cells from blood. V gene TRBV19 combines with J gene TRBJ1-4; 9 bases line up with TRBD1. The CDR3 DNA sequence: TGTGCCAGTAGTGTTTTCGGGACAGGGAAAGAAAAACTGTTTTTT. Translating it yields CASSVFGTGKEKLFF.